This entry lists 21 T cell receptor beta chains sequenced from one sample in a study of CD8+ T cells in alopecia areata. The treatment here: oral pan-JAK inhibitor, 5-10 mg twice daily. As the sequencing template, cDNA was produced by extracting RNA and reverse transcribing it. Libraries were prepared by immunoSEQ multiplex PCR; TCRdb keeps only in-frame clonotypes and omits some of them. The table records about 210,000 clones, under 75% of them present only once. The specimen comprised CD4+ T cells sorted from blood, sampled at week 4, from a patient treated with tofacitinib. These receptors came from a human donor with alopecia areata.

This clone was found a few times. The chain links TRBV15 to TRBJ1-2; D unresolved. Germline V gene sequence: CDR1 LNHNV, CDR2 YYDKDF (reference sequence). This CDR3 is built from 15 residues. V lost 1 base and J lost 8, with 17 bases in between. The CDR3 protein is CATSRGGGQVDGYTF. The CDR3 DNA sequence: TGTGCCACCAGCAGAGGTGGCGGGCAGGTAGACGGCTACACCTTC.

The genes are TRBV4-3 and TRBJ2-1; D gene uncertain. From germline, CDR1 is LGHNA and CDR2 YSLEER. This CDR3 contains 16 residues. Trimming cost V 0 bases and J 2 bases, with 11 bases left between them. In nucleotides, the CDR3 is TGCGCCAGCAGCCAAGACCTAGAGTCTCCCTACAATGAGCAGTTCTTC. Residues: CASSQDLESPYNEQFF.

This chain uses TRBV25-1 with TRBJ2-2, with 8 bases lining up with TRBD1. The J segment lost 7 bases and the V segment lost 5 bases, leaving 6 bases of the junction unmatched. There are 14 residues in the CDR3. Germline CDR1 is MGHDK and CDR2 is SYGVNS. The CDR3 nucleotides are TGTGCCAGCAGTATTCAGGGGGCGAACGGGGAGCTGTTTTTT. Protein sequence: CASSIQGANGELFF.

The J gene is TRBJ2-5, the V gene TRBV29-1, with TRBD1 identical over 7 bases. Germline V gene sequence: CDR1 SQVTM, CDR2 ANQGSEA. Trimming took 3 bases from V and 0 from J; bases not matched to a gene: 1. The CDR3 totals 13 residues. The CDR3 nucleotides are TGCAGCGTTGAGGACAGGTACCAAGAGACCCAGTACTTC. This encodes CSVEDRYQETQYF.

This clone was counted ten times or more. The CDR3 spells CATSGGPNTGELFF. The CDR3 bases are TGTGCCACCTCGGGGGGACCAAACACCGGGGAGCTGTTTTTT. The V and J genes are TRBV7-8 and TRBJ2-2; 7 bases agree with TRBD2. This CDR3 has 14 residues. V trimming: 10 bases; J trimming: 2 bases; junction bases outside the gene matches: 7. The germline V gene encodes CDR1 SGHVS and CDR2 FQNEAQ.

Here the CDR3 reads CASSQDPGLFYEQYF. The CDR3 DNA sequence: TGCGCCAGCAGCCAAGATCCGGGATTGTTCTACGAGCAGTACTTC. This chain uses TRBV4-1 with TRBJ2-5; D may be TRBD2 (5 bases). The J call is uncertain, as TRBJ2-7 better fits the DNA end. The CDR3 extends over 15 amino acids. CDR1 and CDR2 (germline): MGHRA, YSYEKL.

V gene TRBV4-3 combines with J gene TRBJ1-1; D is uncertain. This CDR3 has 14 residues. Trimming removed 0 bases at V and 4 bases at J, with 9 bases between. CDR1 LGHNA and CDR2 YSLEER come from the germline V gene. CDR3 in DNA: TGCGCCAGCAGCCAAGATGCTTCGGGCACTGAAGCTTTCTTT. The encoded protein is CASSQDASGTEAFF.

The rearrangement links TRBV30 to TRBJ1-1, with a weak D call TRBD1 (5 bases). The CDR3 has 12 amino acids. Germline loops: CDR1 GTSNPN, CDR2 SVGIG (reference sequence). Trimming left V 5 bases short and J 6 bases short, with 13 bases between. CDR3 protein: CAWSRVAAEAFF. The CDR3, as DNA: TGTGCCTGGTCCAGGGTAGCGGCTGAAGCTTTCTTT. Based on the CDR3 plus reference TRBV30 and TRBJ1-1, the full variable domain is SQTIHQWPATLVQPVGSPLSLECTVEGTSNPNLYWYRQAAGRGLQLLFYSVGIGQISSEVPQNLSASRPQDRQFILSSKKLLLSDSGFYLCAWSRVAAEAFFGQGTRLTVV.

The chain is built from TRBV4-1 and TRBJ2-5, with 16 bases aligning to TRBD2. The germline CDR1 and CDR2 sequences are MGHRA and YSYEKL. The CDR3 is 19 residues long. The V and J ends lost 2 bases and 5 bases, in that order; junction bases with no gene match: 11. CDR3 coding DNA: TGCGCCAGCAGCCAACTGGGACTAGCGGGGGGGCAGTCTCCGGAGACCCAGTACTTC. It yields the protein CASSQLGLAGGQSPETQYF.

The rearrangement joins TRBV4-3 to TRBJ2-3, with D perhaps matching TRBD1 (6 bases). This CDR3 contains 13 residues. The V gene lost 3 bases and the J gene lost 3 bases, with 7 bases spanning the gap. CDR1 is LGHNA, CDR2 YSLEER, per germline. The chain's CDR3 is CASSQRGTDTQYF. The CDR3 coding sequence is TGCGCCAGCAGCCAGAGGGGGACAGATACGCAGTATTTT.

V usage is TRBV15 and J usage is TRBJ1-5; the match to TRBD1 covers 10 bases. The CDR3 spans 14 residues. The germline gives CDR1 LNHNV, CDR2 YYDKDF (reference sequence). The V and J ends lost 4 bases and 6 bases, in that order; junction bases with no gene match: 3. CDR3 nucleotides: TGTGCCACCAGCAATGGACAGGGGGGTCAGCCCCAGCATTTT. This codes for CATSNGQGGQPQHF.

The chain uses TRBV29-1 and TRBJ2-3, with D tentatively TRBD2 (5 bases). V lost 3 bases to trimming and J lost 5 bases, with 9 bases between them. This CDR3 region has 12 residues. Germline V CDR1 and CDR2: SQVTM, ANQGSEA. CDR3: CSVDLARDTQYF. CDR3 DNA sequence: TGCAGCGTTGACCTAGCTAGAGATACGCAGTATTTT.

The chain combines TRBV14 with TRBJ2-1; D possibly corresponds to TRBD2 (7 bases). The CDR3 is 15 residues long. Germline CDR1 reads SGHDN; CDR2 reads FVKESK. The V gene lost 1 base and the J gene lost 6 bases, with 13 bases spanning the gap. CDR3 sequence: CASSQVQGRANEQFF. The CDR3 DNA is TGTGCCAGCAGCCAAGTGCAGGGGAGGGCCAATGAGCAGTTCTTC.

The rearrangement joins TRBV5-6 to TRBJ2-3; 9 bases are a match to TRBD1. The V segment lost 4 bases and the J segment 5 bases; nucleotides outside the gene matches: 14. CDR3 size: 17 residues. CDR1 and CDR2 from the germline V gene are SGHDT and YYEEEE. The CDR3 nucleotides read TGTGCCAGCAGCACCCCCGGACGGACAGGGGCCCGAGATACGCAGTATTTT. It translates to CASSTPGRTGARDTQYF.

The CDR3 reads CASSANPGERYGYTF. CDR3 bases: TGTGCCAGCAGCGCCAACCCGGGGGAACGCTATGGCTACACCTTC. This chain links TRBV9 with TRBJ1-2; weak D call: TRBD1 (5 bases). CDR1 SGDLS and CDR2 YYNGEE come from the germline V gene. This CDR3 spans 15 amino acids. The V gene lost 3 bases and the J gene lost 4 bases, with 16 bases spanning the gap. The full variable domain, with the rest looked up from reference TRBV9 and TRBJ1-2, is DSGVTQTPKHLITATGQRVTLRCSPRSGDLSVYWYQQSLDQGLQFLIQYYNGEERAKGNILERFSAQQFPDLHSELNLSSLELGDSALYFCASSANPGERYGYTFGSGTRLTVV.

The chain recombines TRBV5-1 with TRBJ2-6; D tentatively fits TRBD1 or TRBD2 (5 bases each). The V gene's germline CDR1 is SGHRS and CDR2 YFSETQ. Trimming stripped 2 bases from V and 0 bases from J, with 9 bases between. There are 16 residues in the CDR3. The CDR3 DNA is TGCGCCAGCAGCTTTGGTGGGGGCTCTGGGGCCAACGTCCTGACTTTC. As protein: CASSFGGGSGANVLTF.

The chain carries TRBV28 and TRBJ1-2, with D uncertain. Trimming removed 6 bases at V and 4 bases at J, with 18 bases between. The CDR3 contains 15 residues. Germline V gives CDR1 MDHEN, CDR2 SYDVKM. For the CDR3, the DNA is TGTGCCAGCAGCTCCCGCCGAGAGGGCTTCTATGGCTACACCTTC. It encodes CASSSRREGFYGYTF.

The chain joins TRBV5-1 to TRBJ1-2, with TRBD1 as a possible D gene (6 bases). Deletions cut 1 base from V and 0 bases from J, with 19 bases between. This CDR3 region has 18 residues. From germline, CDR1 is SGHRS and CDR2 YFSETQ. The CDR3, as DNA: TGCGCCAGCAGCTTGTCTCGACAGGAACGACTTACTAACTATGGCTACACCTTC. Translated, it gives CASSLSRQERLTNYGYTF.

The rearrangement joins TRBV7-9 to TRBJ2-1, with a weak D call TRBD1 (7 bases). CDR3 length: 11 amino acids. V shed 5 bases and J shed 16 bases, with 15 bases lying between them. The V gene's germline CDR1 is SEHNR and CDR2 FQNEAQ (reference sequence). The CDR3 DNA sequence: TGTGCCAGCAGCGCAGGAGGGGGCGCATTCTTC. It translates to CASSAGGGAFF.

The J gene is TRBJ2-5, the V gene TRBV30, with TRBD1 matching over 7 bases. After removal of 1 base from V and 4 bases from J, the junction contained 9 bases not matched to a gene. This CDR3 spans 15 amino acids. Germline assignment: CDR1 GTSNPN and CDR2 SVGIG (reference sequence). CDR3 in amino acids: CAWSAQGQQGETQYF. CDR3 nucleotide sequence: TGTGCCTGGAGTGCCCAGGGACAGCAGGGAGAGACCCAGTACTTC.

This CDR3 reads CASSLRGQAFF. The CDR3 region has the DNA TGCGCCAGCAGCTTGCGGGGGCAAGCTTTCTTT. The rearrangement joins TRBV5-1 to TRBJ1-1; D may be TRBD1 (6 bases). Deletions cut 1 base from V and 9 bases from J, with 7 bases between. From germline, CDR1 is SGHRS and CDR2 YFSETQ. The CDR3 is 11 residues long.